This TCR beta chain was recovered during a study of cytotoxic CD8 clonotypes in ibrutinib-treated CLL. CDR1 SGHDT and CDR2 YYEEEE come from the germline V gene. The length of the CDR3 is 15 residues. Deletions cut 0 bases from V and 0 bases from J, with 7 bases between. Some clones are missing from TCRdb's copy, which holds only in-frame ones; the method was immunoSEQ multiplex PCR. The data show 250,000 or so clones, 60% to 75% seen once. The sample here was PBMCs, taken after 24 months of ibrutinib treatment. The chain employs TRBV5-6 and TRBJ1-5; D gene uncertain. This clonotype was sampled from a human donor with chronic lymphocytic leukemia. The CDR3 spells CASSLALYSNQPQHF. CDR3 DNA sequence: TGTGCCAGCAGCTTGGCCTTGTATAGCAATCAGCCCCAGCATTTT.